This T cell receptor beta chain comes out of a study of tumor-infiltrating lymphocytes in glioblastoma multiforme. Study-wide points: Just one glioblastoma patient contributed to the TCR-mutation comparison. Detected clone frequencies may not reflect cell counts, being RNA-based.

Looked up from germline, CDR1 is DFQATT and CDR2 is SNEGSKA (reference sequence). Unmatched junction bases numbered 13, after V lost 7 bases and J lost 4 bases. The CDR3 covers 15 residues. This clonotype was recorded once. Antigen: not known. Three nested ARM-PCR rounds with V-beta and C-beta primers built TCRB libraries. Unique molecular identifiers were not described for the libraries. TCRdb independently ran MiXCR on the multiplex PCR reads; one entry per CDR3 protein. The sample lists more than 13,000 distinct CDR3 sequences; 70% to 75% were seen once. Material for sequencing was brain tumor tissue. This sequence joins TRBV20-1 and TRBJ1-2, with TRBD1 matching 9 bases. This sequence was found in a male donor with glioblastoma. The CDR3: CSVVPKGQGVYGYTF. DNA for the CDR3: TGCAGTGTTGTCCCAAAGGGACAGGGCGTCTATGGCTACACCTTC.